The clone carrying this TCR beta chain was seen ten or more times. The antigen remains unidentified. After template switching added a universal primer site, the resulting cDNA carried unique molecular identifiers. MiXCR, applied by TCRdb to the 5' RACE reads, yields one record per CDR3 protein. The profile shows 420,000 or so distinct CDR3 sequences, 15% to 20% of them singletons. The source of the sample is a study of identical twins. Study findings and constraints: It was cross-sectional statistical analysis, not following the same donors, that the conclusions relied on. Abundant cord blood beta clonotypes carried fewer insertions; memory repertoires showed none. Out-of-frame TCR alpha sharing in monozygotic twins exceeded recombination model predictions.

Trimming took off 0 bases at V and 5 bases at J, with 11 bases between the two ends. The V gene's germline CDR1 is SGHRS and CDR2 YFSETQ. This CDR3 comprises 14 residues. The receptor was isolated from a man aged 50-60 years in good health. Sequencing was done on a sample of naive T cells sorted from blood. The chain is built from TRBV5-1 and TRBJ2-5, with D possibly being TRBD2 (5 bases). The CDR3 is CASSLGPGTETQYF. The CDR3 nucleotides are TGCGCCAGCAGCTTGGGTCCGGGAACGGAGACCCAGTACTTC.